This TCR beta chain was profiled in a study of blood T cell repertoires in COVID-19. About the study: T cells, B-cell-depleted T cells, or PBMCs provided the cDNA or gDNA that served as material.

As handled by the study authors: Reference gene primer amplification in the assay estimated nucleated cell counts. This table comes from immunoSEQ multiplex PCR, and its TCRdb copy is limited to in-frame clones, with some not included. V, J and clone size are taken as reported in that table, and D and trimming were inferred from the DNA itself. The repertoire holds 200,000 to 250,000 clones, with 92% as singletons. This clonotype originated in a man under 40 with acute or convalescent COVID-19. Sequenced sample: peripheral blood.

CDR3 sequence: CASSVPRQGFGSYNEQFF. The CDR3 bases are TGTGCCAGCAGCGTTCCCCGACAGGGTTTCGGATCCTACAATGAGCAGTTCTTC. This chain connects TRBV7-9 to TRBJ2-1; 7 nucleotides line up with TRBD1. This CDR3 is 18 amino acids long. Per the germline V gene, CDR1 is SEHNR and CDR2 is FQNEAQ (reference sequence). The ends lost 5 bases at V and 1 base at J; junction bases unmatched: 14.